Given below is one TCR beta chain in context. The target antigen is unknown. Germline values: CDR1 LNHNV, CDR2 YYDKDF (reference sequence). The CDR3 consists of 12 residues. Trimming shortened V by 3 bases and J by 12 bases, and 13 bases separated the two germline ends. TCRdb's copy holds only in-frame clones and misses some; the assay was immunoSEQ multiplex PCR. In the table there are about 350,000 clones, 70% to 90% of which are singletons. This sample is drawn from a study of Ad26.COV2.S vaccination and SARS-CoV-2 variants. Study-wide context: It was the COV1001 Ad26.COV2.S trial arm that included the donor.

Findings of the study overall: Comparability of non-spike TCR breadth was observed across vaccine and placebo recipients. Substantial breadth in spike-specific CD8+ and CD4+ T cell responses was reportedly seen after vaccination.

Regarding treatment: over 15 received Ad26.COV2.S at low or high dose, single or two shots; about 5 received placebo; per-sample allocation not given. Specimens were obtained on day 63 following the first vaccine or placebo injection. Boston hosted the donor, who was an adult aged 18-55 years. The sequencing here drew on peripheral blood, taken in a trial of Ad26.COV2.S vaccine versus placebo. J is TRBJ2-3 and V is TRBV15; D uncertain. The sequence was obtained from a person between 18 and 60 years old who received the Ad26.COV2.S COVID-19 vaccine or a placebo. The CDR3: CATSRYGDTQYF. The CDR3 coding sequence is TGTGCCACCAGCAGGTACGGAGACACCCAGTATTTT.